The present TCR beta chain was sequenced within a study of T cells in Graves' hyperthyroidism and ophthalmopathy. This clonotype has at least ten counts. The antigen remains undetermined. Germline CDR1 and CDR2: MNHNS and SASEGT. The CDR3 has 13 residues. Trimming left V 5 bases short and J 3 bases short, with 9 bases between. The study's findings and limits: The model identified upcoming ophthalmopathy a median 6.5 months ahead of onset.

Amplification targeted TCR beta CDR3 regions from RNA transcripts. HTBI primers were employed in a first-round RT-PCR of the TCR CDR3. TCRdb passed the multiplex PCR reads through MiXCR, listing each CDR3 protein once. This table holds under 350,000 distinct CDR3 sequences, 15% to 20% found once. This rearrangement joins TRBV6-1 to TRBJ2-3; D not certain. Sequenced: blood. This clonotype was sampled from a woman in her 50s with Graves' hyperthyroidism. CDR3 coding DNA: TGTGCCAGCAGTAACTTTGCAACAGATACGCAGTATTTT. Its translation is CASSNFATDTQYF.